This TCR beta chain originates from a study of cytomegalovirus exposure and HLA in healthy donors. PCR employed 60 Vbeta and 13 Jbeta primers. The assay was immunoSEQ multiplex PCR, and TCRdb's table has in-frame clones only and misses some. There are roughly 170,000 clones in the sample; 80% to 90% occur only once, and around 0.8% lies in the top ten. Healthy bone marrow donors formed the donor group. Donors sampled were nominally healthy, though unrecorded immune exposures were likely. The CDR3 consists of 15 residues. Germline values: CDR1 LGHNA, CDR2 YSLEER. Trimming removed 1 base from V and 3 bases from J; junction bases left unmatched: 4.

The sequenced material came from PBMCs. The V call is TRBV4-3, the J call TRBJ2-5; 8 nucleotides agree with TRBD2. The sequence derives from a young woman in good health and CMV-seronegative. CDR3 nucleotide sequence: TGCGCCAGCAGCCAAGTAACTAGCGGAAAAGAGACCCAGTACTTC. Amino acids: CASSQVTSGKETQYF.